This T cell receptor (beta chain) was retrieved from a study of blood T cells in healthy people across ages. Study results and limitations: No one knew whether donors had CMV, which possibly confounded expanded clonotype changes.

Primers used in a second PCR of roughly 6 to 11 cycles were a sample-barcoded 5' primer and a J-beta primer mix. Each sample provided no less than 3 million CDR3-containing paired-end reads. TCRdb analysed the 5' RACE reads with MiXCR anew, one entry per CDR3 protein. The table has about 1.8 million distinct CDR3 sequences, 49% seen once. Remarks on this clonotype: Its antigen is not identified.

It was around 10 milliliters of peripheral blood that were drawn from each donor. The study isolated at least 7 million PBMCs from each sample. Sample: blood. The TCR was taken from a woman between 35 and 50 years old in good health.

The CDR3 here is CASSPTTISARETQYF. In DNA form, the CDR3 reads TGTGCCAGCAGCCCTACCACCATCTCCGCCAGGGAGACCCAGTACTTC. V is TRBV9 and J is TRBJ2-5; D is ambiguous. This CDR3 has 16 amino acids. Trimming removed 4 bases at V and 5 bases at J, with 21 bases between. Germline V gene data show CDR1 as SGDLS and CDR2 as YYNGEE.